This is a list of T cell receptor beta chains from one sample in a study of preoperative IRX-2 immunotherapy in early breast cancer. The method was immunoSEQ multiplex PCR; TCRdb's version includes in-frame clones alone and lacks a portion of them. The sample contains about 2,700 clones, roughly 82% of which appear only once. The source was tumor tissue, collected after IRX-2 immunotherapy. All receptors come from a human donor with breast cancer. Each CDR3 is given with its conserved first and last residue. Each record gives: CDR3 protein, CDR3 DNA, D gene, J gene, V gene, clone size, CDR3 length. A D gene is named only where the DNA matches it firmly. Only some rows state a clone size, as once, few, many or a class for expanded clones.

cdr3_aa: CAWKPLGPLRETQYF
cdr3_nt: TGTGCCTGGAAACCCCTCGGCCCCCTGAGGGAGACCCAGTACTTC
d_call: NA
j_call: TRBJ2-5
v_call: TRBV30
clone_size: NA
cdr3_length: 15

cdr3_aa: CASSQVLVNEQFF
cdr3_nt: TGCGCCAGCAGCCAAGTTCTGGTGAATGAGCAGTTCTTC
d_call: NA
j_call: TRBJ2-1
v_call: TRBV4-1
clone_size: NA
cdr3_length: 13

cdr3_aa: CASSQDRGQGEGEQYF
cdr3_nt: TGCGCCAGCAGCCAAGATAGGGGACAGGGGGAAGGCGAGCAGTACTTC
d_call: NA
j_call: TRBJ2-7
v_call: TRBV1
clone_size: NA
cdr3_length: 16

cdr3_aa: CASSEGDFEQFF
cdr3_nt: TGTGCCAGCAGCGAGGGTGACTTTGAGCAGTTCTTC
d_call: NA
j_call: TRBJ2-1
v_call: TRBV6-8
clone_size: NA
cdr3_length: 12

cdr3_aa: CASSPRLGGLDEKLFF
cdr3_nt: TGTGCCAGCTCACCACGTTTGGGGGGGCTGGATGAAAAACTGTTTTTT
d_call: NA
j_call: TRBJ1-4
v_call: TRBV18
clone_size: NA
cdr3_length: 16

cdr3_aa: CASSYSGITEAFF
cdr3_nt: TGTGCCAGCAGTTACTCGGGGATAACTGAAGCTTTCTTT
d_call: NA
j_call: TRBJ1-1
v_call: TRBV6-8
clone_size: NA
cdr3_length: 13

cdr3_aa: CASSSLGQDNYNSPLHF
cdr3_nt: TGTGCCAGCAGTTCGCTGGGACAGGACAACTATAATTCACCCCTCCACTTT
d_call: TRBD1
j_call: TRBJ1-6
v_call: TRBV28
clone_size: NA
cdr3_length: 17

cdr3_aa: CATRDRAADTIYF
cdr3_nt: TGTGCCACCAGAGACAGGGCCGCGGACACCATATATTTT
d_call: TRBD1
j_call: TRBJ1-3
v_call: TRBV6-4
clone_size: NA
cdr3_length: 13

cdr3_aa: CASQNRVWGYGYTF
cdr3_nt: TGCGCCAGCCAAAACAGGGTGTGGGGCTATGGCTACACCTTC
d_call: NA
j_call: TRBJ1-2
v_call: TRBV10-2
clone_size: NA
cdr3_length: 14

cdr3_aa: CASSLDPGVSYGYTF
cdr3_nt: TGTGCCAGCAGCTTAGATCCAGGGGTCTCATATGGCTACACCTTC
d_call: NA
j_call: TRBJ1-2
v_call: TRBV11-3
clone_size: few
cdr3_length: 15

cdr3_aa: CASTPGRWGGRDNEQFF
cdr3_nt: TGTGCCAGCACCCCCGGAAGATGGGGGGGTCGGGACAATGAGCAGTTCTTC
d_call: TRBD2
j_call: TRBJ2-1
v_call: TRBV11-3
clone_size: few
cdr3_length: 17

cdr3_aa: CASSQNKAPLHF
cdr3_nt: TGTGCCAGCAGCCAAAACAAAGCACCCCTCCACTTT
d_call: NA
j_call: TRBJ1-6
v_call: TRBV14
clone_size: NA
cdr3_length: 12

cdr3_aa: CASSIGLGGNQPQHF
cdr3_nt: TGTGCCAGTAGTATTGGGTTGGGCGGCAATCAGCCCCAGCATTTT
d_call: NA
j_call: TRBJ1-5
v_call: TRBV19
clone_size: NA
cdr3_length: 15

cdr3_aa: CASTLEQGYEKLFF
cdr3_nt: TGTGCCAGCACGCTCGAACAGGGGTATGAAAAACTGTTTTTT
d_call: TRBD1
j_call: TRBJ1-4
v_call: TRBV6-8
clone_size: NA
cdr3_length: 14

cdr3_aa: CASSRGPGYGYTF
cdr3_nt: TGTGCCAGCAGTCGGGGCCCTGGCTATGGCTACACCTTC
d_call: NA
j_call: TRBJ1-2
v_call: TRBV6-8
clone_size: NA
cdr3_length: 13

cdr3_aa: CASSWNENTGELFF
cdr3_nt: TGCGCCAGCAGCTGGAACGAGAACACCGGGGAGCTGTTTTTT
d_call: NA
j_call: TRBJ2-2
v_call: TRBV4-1
clone_size: NA
cdr3_length: 14